This T cell receptor (beta chain) was sequenced during a study of blood T cell repertoires in COVID-19. Overall study: Collection of acute and convalescent COVID-19 samples took place in the United States, Italy and Spain.

V lost 4 bases to trimming and J lost 2 bases, with 17 bases between them. The CDR3 sequence is 17 residues long. CDR1 SEHNR and CDR2 FQNEAQ come from the germline V gene (reference sequence). All enrollees were about 18 to 100 years old and from 20 to 30 US areas. Assay used: immunoSEQ multiplex PCR; TCRdb lists only in-frame clones, some missing. The sample has a few hundred thousand clones; approximately 90% are singletons. The gene calls are TRBV7-9 and TRBJ1-4; no clear D gene. Input material: PBMCs or T cells enriched from blood (not recorded which). This clonotype was obtained from a woman aged 60-75 years in a cohort exposed to, infected with or recovered from COVID-19 (not recorded which). The DNA for the CDR3 is TGTGCCAGCAGCTCCGGACGAGGAGGCGGTACTAATGAAAAACTGTTTTTT. Protein: CASSSGRGGGTNEKLFF.